This TCR beta chain comes out of a study of cytomegalovirus exposure and HLA in healthy donors. The overall study: Prior work identified 95 million to 120 million unique TCR beta sequences in around 170 million T cells. The study's early data release held about 80 million unique TCRs from HLA-typed donors.

A word on this clone: What it binds is not known.

Germline-derived CDR1 and CDR2 are MNHEY and SVGAGI. The CDR3 is 13 amino acids. V was clipped by 2 bases and J by 6 bases, with 11 bases between them. Primers for the PCR totalled 60 Vbeta and 13 Jbeta. Repertoires were generated with immunoSEQ multiplex PCR, while TCRdb's copy carries only in-frame clones and drops some. This listing includes 130,000 to 150,000 clones. Overall study results and limits: The listing of 160 or so TCR beta chains classed them as cytomegalovirus-associated. TRBV6-2, TRBV6-3 and some other V segments were unresolvable in 87-base-pair reads.

The sequence came from a male donor in good health and CMV-seronegative. Sequencing was carried out using PBMCs. The chain carries TRBV6-5 and TRBJ2-7; D remains ambiguous. The CDR3 region is CASSYAGASEQYF. The CDR3 DNA reads as TGTGCCAGCAGTTACGCCGGAGCGTCCGAGCAGTACTTC.